A selection of T cell receptor beta chains follows, all from one sample in a study. MiXCR was run by TCRdb on the 5' RACE reads, yielding one entry per CDR3 protein. The profile shows about 57,000 distinct CDR3 sequences, 25% to 30% of them singletons. Sequencing input: tumor-infiltrating memory CD4+ T cells sorted from the breast tumor. Receptors were obtained from a female donor with breast cancer. CDR3s include the opening cysteine and the closing phenylalanine or tryptophan. A clone size is listed for some rows: how often the clone was seen (once, few, many), or a class if it is expanded.

CDR3,V,size,J
CASSLSGLPEETQYF,TRBV7-2,NA,TRBJ2-5
CASSLGTDHYEQYF,TRBV5-1,NA,TRBJ2-7
CASSFSGGIDYGYTF,TRBV28,few,TRBJ1-2
CASSSRGERYGYTF,TRBV5-1,NA,TRBJ1-2
CASRGQGPTGELFF,TRBV7-3,NA,TRBJ2-2
CARSHQGVQNIQYF,TRBV4-1,once,TRBJ2-4
CASSYSTDVVQRYQPQHF,TRBV6-2/TRBV6-3,few,TRBJ1-5
CASSRTLDQPQHF,TRBV5-1,NA,TRBJ1-5
CASSVAPLLISGELFF,TRBV9,NA,TRBJ2-2
CATSDSAGGTDTQYF,TRBV24-1,NA,TRBJ2-3
CASSLSSGENTEAFF,TRBV5-1,NA,TRBJ1-1
CASSADSYSSPLHF,TRBV12-3/TRBV12-4,NA,TRBJ1-6
CASTGQGYGYTF,TRBV25-1,few,TRBJ1-2
CASSPGLAADTQYF,TRBV5-1,NA,TRBJ2-3
CSVEGARTTRTNNEQFF,TRBV29-1,NA,TRBJ2-1
CASSPGTANGYTF,TRBV11-3,many,TRBJ1-2
CSAAQTYNEQFF,TRBV20-1,medium-sized,TRBJ2-1
CASSPTGLEGYTF,TRBV6-6,few,TRBJ1-2
CASSVAGGLDGYTF,TRBV9,few,TRBJ1-2
CASSYSSRDGYTF,TRBV6-5,few,TRBJ1-2
CSATPRGSTDTQYF,TRBV20-1,few,TRBJ2-3
CASSVGLLWGTGQETQYF,TRBV9,NA,TRBJ2-5
CASTRQQETQYF,TRBV7-2,few,TRBJ2-5